The clone carrying this T cell receptor beta chain is labeled medium-sized. Assay: immunoSEQ multiplex PCR; the TCRdb copy retains only in-frame clones and omits some. The data hold about 150,000 clones, with around 90% observed a single time. The entry originates in a study of blood T cell repertoires in COVID-19. Study-level background: Both acute and convalescent COVID-19 samples were obtained from the United States, Italy and Spain.

The germline V gene has CDR1 SGHVS and CDR2 FNYEAQ. CDR3 length: 15 residues. V lost 3 bases to trimming and J lost 0 bases, with 12 bases between them. Material: peripheral blood. The clonotype originates from a human donor in a cohort sampled during active COVID-19. The chain recombines TRBV7-6 with TRBJ2-7; TRBD2 is a possible D gene (5 bases). In nucleotides, the CDR3 is TGTGCCAGCAGCTTGGAGGTGGGAGTCTCCTACGAGCAGTACTTC. It translates to CASSLEVGVSYEQYF. Filled out from reference TRBV7-6 and TRBJ2-7, the complete variable domain reads GAGVSQSPRYKVTKRGQDVALRCDPISGHVSLYWYRQALGQGPEFLTYFNYEAQQDKSGLPNDRFSAERPEGSISTLTIQRTEQRDSAMYRCASSLEVGVSYEQYFGPGTRLTVT.